A single sample is the source of the 14 T cell receptor beta chains below, sequenced in a study of response to subunit inactivated influenza vaccine. TCRdb processed the RT-PCR reads anew with MiXCR; each CDR3 protein has one entry. The sample contains 400,000 to 650,000 distinct CDR3 sequences, more than 7% of which appear only once. The starting material was PBMCs from blood, obtained less than 30 months after vaccination. All receptors derive from a man aged 45 to 70 who received an inactivated influenza vaccine.

This clonotype was observed a handful of times. The chain uses TRBV18 and TRBJ1-1; possible D gene TRBD1, 5 bases. V lost 3 bases to trimming and J lost 3 bases, with 14 bases between them. The germline gives CDR1 KGHSH, CDR2 LQKENI. This CDR3 spans 15 amino acids. This chain's CDR3 is CASSPPAGMDTEAFF. CDR3 nucleotides: TGTGCCAGCTCACCGCCGGCAGGGATGGACACTGAAGCTTTCTTT.

This clonotype occurred many times. The chain has TRBV7-8 and TRBJ2-1; D ambiguous. V was pared by 4 bases and J by 0 bases, with 7 bases between. Germline CDR1 reads SGHVS; CDR2 reads FQNEAQ. This CDR3 contains 14 residues. The CDR3 loop is CASSSASSYNEQFF. In DNA form, the CDR3 reads TGTGCCAGCAGCTCGGCCAGCTCCTACAATGAGCAGTTCTTC.

The chain has TRBV28 and TRBJ1-1; no firm D call. The V end was cut by 2 bases, the J end by 0 bases, with 16 bases between. The CDR3 covers 17 residues. Germline V lookup: CDR1 MDHEN, CDR2 SYDVKM. CDR3 nucleotide sequence: TGTGCCAGCAGTTTAACAAACCGAGGACTAATGAACACTGAAGCTTTCTTT. This gives the protein CASSLTNRGLMNTEAFF.

This clonotype showed up many times. The gene calls are TRBV14 and TRBJ1-1; D unresolved. The CDR3 is 14 amino acids. The germline V gene encodes CDR1 SGHDN and CDR2 FVKESK. V shed 3 bases and J shed 9 bases, with 17 bases lying between them. The CDR3 bases are TGTGCCAGCAGCCATAAAGGTCGGGATTCCCAAGCTTTCTTT. Encoded protein: CASSHKGRDSQAFF.

This clonotype was detected many times. The chain combines TRBV9 with TRBJ2-3, with 7 bases identical to TRBD2. This CDR3 comprises 17 residues. Trimming at V came to 3 bases and at J to 4 bases, leaving 14 bases not matched to a gene. Germline V gives CDR1 SGDLS, CDR2 YYNGEE. Here the CDR3 reads CASSANLGGSTSDTQYF. DNA for the CDR3: TGTGCCAGCAGCGCCAACCTGGGCGGGAGTACCTCAGATACGCAGTATTTT. Full variable domain (missing parts from reference TRBV9 and TRBJ2-3): DSGVTQTPKHLITATGQRVTLRCSPRSGDLSVYWYQQSLDQGLQFLIQYYNGEERAKGNILERFSAQQFPDLHSELNLSSLELGDSALYFCASSANLGGSTSDTQYFGPGTRLTVL.

The chain is built from TRBV20-1 and TRBJ2-7; a weak D match, TRBD2 (6 bases). This CDR3 has 14 amino acids. The germline V and J ends were trimmed by 2 bases and 5 bases, with 16 bases remaining between them. Per the germline V gene, CDR1 is DFQATT and CDR2 is SNEGSKA (reference sequence). DNA of the CDR3: TGCAGTGCTAGACGGGAGAGGCGAGGCGACGAGCAGTACTTC. Its translation is CSARRERRGDEQYF.

The CDR3 nucleotides read TGTGCCAGCAGCTTAGATCTGGGGACAGGGTACCCCGGGGAGCTGTTTTTT. Protein: CASSLDLGTGYPGELFF. This chain links TRBV11-2 with TRBJ2-2, with TRBD1 matching 9 bases. With V trimmed by 0 bases and J by 6 bases, 8 bases remained unmatched. Looked up from germline, CDR1 is SGHAT and CDR2 is FQNNGV. The CDR3 runs to 17 residues.

The chain combines TRBV20-1 with TRBJ1-1, with D unresolved. The CDR3 contains 14 residues. The germline V and J ends were trimmed by 1 base and 9 bases, with 18 bases remaining between them. Germline-derived CDR1 and CDR2 are DFQATT and SNEGSKA (reference sequence). CDR3 residues: CSARARTANIQAFF. The CDR3 DNA follows: TGCAGTGCTAGAGCCCGGACGGCTAACATTCAAGCTTTCTTT.

This clonotype was detected a few times. This chain links TRBV6-2 or TRBV6-3 with TRBJ2-5; 9 bases are a match to TRBD1. In germline, CDR1 is MNHEY, CDR2 SVGEGT. Unmatched junction bases numbered 9, after V lost 5 bases and J lost 2 bases. The CDR3 runs 16 residues. The CDR3 loop is CASSQDRGGMQETQYF. Here the CDR3 DNA reads TGTGCCAGCAGTCAAGACAGGGGGGGCATGCAAGAGACCCAGTACTTC.

The gene calls are TRBV7-9 and TRBJ1-6, with 7 bases identical to TRBD1. There are 15 residues in the CDR3. V lost 3 bases and J lost 7; bases outside the gene matches: 6. The germline V gene encodes CDR1 SEHNR and CDR2 FQNEAQ (reference sequence). CDR3 sequence (DNA): TGTGCCAGCAGCTTGAGCCTGGACAGGAATTCACCCCTCCACTTT. It codes for CASSLSLDRNSPLHF.

This clonotype has ten or more counts. The chain links TRBV15 to TRBJ2-3; TRBD2 aligns across 7 bases. Germline V gene sequence: CDR1 LNHNV, CDR2 YYDKDF (reference sequence). With V trimmed by 0 bases and J by 2 bases, 11 bases remained unmatched. The CDR3 has 18 residues. The CDR3 reads CATSRDRAGARSTDTQYF. Written as DNA, the CDR3 is TGTGCCACCAGCAGAGATAGGGCGGGAGCAAGATCCACAGATACGCAGTATTTT.

The chain uses TRBV13 and TRBJ2-1; 9 bases match TRBD2. The ends lost 1 base at V and 3 bases at J; junction bases unmatched: 4. This CDR3 is built from 16 residues. Germline V gene sequence: CDR1 PRHDT, CDR2 FYEKMQ (reference sequence). This chain's CDR3 is CASSLVSRGGYNEQFF. The CDR3 DNA follows: TGTGCCAGCAGCTTAGTTTCGCGGGGGGGCTACAATGAGCAGTTCTTC. The full variable domain, completed using reference TRBV13 and TRBJ2-1, is AAGVIQSPRHLIKEKRETATLKCYPIPRHDTVYWYQQGPGQDPQFLISFYEKMQSDKGSIPDRFSAQQFSDYHSELNMSSLELGDSALYFCASSLVSRGGYNEQFFGPGTRLTVL.

This clonotype was counted a few times. The CDR3 loop reads CSAPAGGALGEKLFF. In DNA, the CDR3 is TGCAGTGCCCCCGCGGGGGGGGCTCTTGGTGAAAAACTGTTTTTT. The V gene is TRBV20-1, the J gene TRBJ1-4; tentatively, D is TRBD1 (6 bases). CDR1 is DFQATT, CDR2 SNEGSKA, per germline (reference sequence). With 6 bases removed from V and 7 bases from J, the gap between germline ends came to 21 bases. CDR3 size: 15 residues.

The chain combines TRBV7-2 with TRBJ2-2, with 10 bases identical to TRBD1. The CDR3 loop spans 16 amino acids. Germline V gene sequence: CDR1 SGHTA, CDR2 FQGNSA. Trimming took 3 bases from V and 7 from J; bases not matched to a gene: 8. In nucleotides, the CDR3 is TGTGCCAGCAGCTTTTGGGACAGGGGCGCCATCGGGGAGCTGTTTTTT. Its translation: CASSFWDRGAIGELFF.